Detailed here is one T cell receptor beta chain. The antigen remains unidentified. The germline V gene has CDR1 MDHEN and CDR2 SYDVKM. Trimming took off 3 bases at V and 3 bases at J, with 11 bases between the two ends. The CDR3 has 14 residues. These data belong to a study of siplizumab effects on memory and regulatory T cells. Points from the study as a whole: Siplizumab produced a significant reduction in alloreactive sequences that were traceable to unstimulated CD4+ memory cells.

The assay was immunoSEQ multiplex PCR, and TCRdb's table has in-frame clones only and misses some. The top ten hold less than 5.5% of the sample, which has approximately 75,000 clones, roughly 93% seen once. V is TRBV28 and J is TRBJ1-1; no reliable D call. This clonotype was obtained from a human donor in good health. The sample taken for sequencing was CD8+ T cells sorted from blood. CDR3 bases: TGTGCCAGCAGTTTGGCAAGAGATCACACTGAAGCTTTCTTT. Translated, it gives CASSLARDHTEAFF.